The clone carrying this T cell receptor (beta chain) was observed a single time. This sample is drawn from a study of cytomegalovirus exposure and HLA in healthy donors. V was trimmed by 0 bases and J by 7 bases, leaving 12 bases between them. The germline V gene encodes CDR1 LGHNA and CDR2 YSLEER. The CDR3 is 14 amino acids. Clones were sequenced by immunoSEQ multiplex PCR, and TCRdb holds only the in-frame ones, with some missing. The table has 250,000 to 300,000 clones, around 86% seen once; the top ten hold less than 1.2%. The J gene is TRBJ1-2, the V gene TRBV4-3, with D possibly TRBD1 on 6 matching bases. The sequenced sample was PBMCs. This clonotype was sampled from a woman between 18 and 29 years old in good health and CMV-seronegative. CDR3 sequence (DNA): TGCGCCAGCAGCCAAGATGCGGGGGCGGCTGGCTACACCTTC. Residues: CASSQDAGAAGYTF.